A selection of T cell receptor beta chains follows, all from one sample in a study of blood T cells in healthy people across ages. In TCRdb, the 5' RACE reads were re-called with MiXCR into one record per CDR3 protein. This table holds about 1.8 million distinct CDR3 sequences, approximately 50% found once. Sequencing input: blood. The receptors shown here come from a woman aged 40 to 49 in good health. Each CDR3 is given with its conserved first and last residue.

v_gene	j_gene	CDR3aa
TRBV29-1	TRBJ2-1	CSVLERRGYNEQFF
TRBV25-1	TRBJ1-2	CASKSIGIVGGYTF
TRBV6-6	TRBJ2-1	CASRSGGAVLYNEQFF
TRBV7-9	TRBJ2-3	CANTPGLAADTQYF
TRBV7-9	TRBJ2-1	CASSPRTDRYNEQFF
TRBV18	TRBJ2-5	CASSPRGEETQYF
TRBV5-1	TRBJ2-1	CASSGDAPHNEQFF
TRBV4-2	TRBJ1-2	CASSPLDGGEEGYTF
TRBV2	TRBJ2-6	CASTWGQGRKSGANVLTF
TRBV10-3	TRBJ2-1	CAISGAQTSGGDEQFF
TRBV20-1	TRBJ1-4	CSAGSWEKLFF
TRBV9	TRBJ2-5	CASSVAPDSTYGQYF
TRBV20-1	TRBJ1-2	CSAGVTGYGYTF
TRBV6-1	TRBJ1-2	CASEPTSNYGYTF
TRBV6-1	TRBJ1-6	CASSTILDRDRGSSYNSPLHF
TRBV4-1	TRBJ1-2	CASSQEVRGISGYTF
TRBV27	TRBJ2-4	CASTSTELAKNIQYF
TRBV3-1	TRBJ2-3	CASRQLAGVRDTQYF
TRBV28	TRBJ1-2	CASSQGGQIQHGYTF
TRBV20-1	TRBJ1-5	CSARERGDSVDQPQHF
TRBV5-1	TRBJ1-6	CASRPGQVPVNSPLHF
TRBV20-1	TRBJ1-1	CSARVIFGGRGTEAFF
TRBV4-3	TRBJ2-7	CASSQDAGSGNEQYF
TRBV20-1	TRBJ2-1	CSARSPGDEQFF
TRBV27	TRBJ2-3	CASSPLLSGTSVTQYF
TRBV28	TRBJ1-6	CASSLEVSNSPLHF
TRBV4-3	TRBJ1-2	CASSQDMAGVNYGYTF
TRBV6-6	NA	CASSYPRTGTETQYF
TRBV5-1	TRBJ2-1	CASSPTGTGDHHEQFF
TRBV12-3/TRBV12-4	TRBJ2-7	CASSPAGPTPYEQYF
TRBV5-1	TRBJ2-7	CASSGDRDEQYF
TRBV20-1	TRBJ2-4	CSARVSGGGILAKNIQYF
TRBV11-1	NA	CAPGGTASYEQYF
TRBV11-2	TRBJ2-1	CAGSLGFSGTRLYNEQFF
TRBV7-2	TRBJ2-5	CASSPPTGPQETQYF
TRBV3-1	TRBJ2-1	CASSQERGVGGALSNEQFF
TRBV4-2	TRBJ2-3	CASSPKSSGGVSDTQYF
TRBV20-1	TRBJ2-7	CSARSPEGNYEQYF
TRBV5-1	TRBJ2-5	CASSIGVRVEETQYF
TRBV7-2	TRBJ2-5	CASSVEGRPETQYF
TRBV28	TRBJ2-3	CASRDLRDTWVDTQYF
TRBV7-9	TRBJ1-4	CASSLVSGGNEKLFF
TRBV3-1	TRBJ1-2	CASSQEVGVRGNYGYTF
TRBV20-1	TRBJ2-5	CSARDVETQYF
TRBV28	TRBJ1-4	CASSLRGRAEKLFF
TRBV20-1	TRBJ2-3	CSARWVATQYF
TRBV3-1	TRBJ2-5	CASSQNSDRQETQYF
TRBV29-1	TRBJ1-2	CSVEPTVYGYTF
TRBV5-1	TRBJ2-7	CASSLAQGRGYERYF
TRBV27	TRBJ2-5	CASTRTRRLWETQYF